Below are 15 T cell receptor beta chains sequenced from a single sample in a study of regulatory T cells in long-lasting Graves disease. TCR beta libraries were built with iRepertoire HTBI primers and Arm-PCR of CDR3 regions. TCRdb re-called the multiplex PCR reads with MiXCR, one entry per CDR3 protein. The table has hundreds of thousands of distinct CDR3 sequences, less than 25% seen once; the top ten hold roughly 20%. Documented time point: persistent/refractory GD, antithyroid drugs over 5 years with positive TRAb. The TCR library used RNA extracted from PBMCs. The sample in question was peripheral blood mononuclear cells (PBMCs), obtained when the disease was refractory, from a patient treated with antithyroid drugs. These receptors all come from a female donor with Graves disease.

In its sample, this clonotype was seen many times. The J gene is TRBJ2-7, the V gene TRBV30; D possibly corresponds to TRBD1 (5 bases). Germline V gives CDR1 GTSNPN, CDR2 SVGIG (reference sequence). The CDR3 consists of 12 residues. Trimming removed 0 bases at V and 5 bases at J, with 8 bases between. The chain's CDR3 is CAWSVSGHEQYF. Here the CDR3 DNA reads TGTGCCTGGAGTGTATCAGGGCACGAGCAGTACTTC.

This clonotype was observed at least ten times. The chain is built from TRBV28 and TRBJ1-1, with TRBD1 matching over 9 bases. The CDR3 length is 16 residues. The ends lost 3 bases at V and 0 bases at J; junction bases unmatched: 5. CDR1 is MDHEN and CDR2 is SYDVKM in the germline V gene. The CDR3 protein is CASSFPGTGMNTEAFF. The CDR3 bases are TGTGCCAGCAGTTTCCCCGGGACAGGGATGAACACTGAAGCTTTCTTT.

There are many counts of this clonotype. CDR3 nucleotide sequence: TGTGCCAGCAGTGATGGGTGGCAGGGTAGTGGCTACACCTTC. Translated: CASSDGWQGSGYTF. This sequence joins TRBV6-1 and TRBJ1-2; TRBD1 is a possible D gene (5 bases). CDR3 length: 14 amino acids. Trimming stripped 3 bases from V and 7 bases from J, with 15 bases between. From germline, CDR1 is MNHNS and CDR2 SASEGT.

This clonotype was seen a few times. Possible read error: a much larger clone is one base away. The chain joins TRBV28 to TRBJ2-2; 8 nucleotides match TRBD2. The V gene's germline CDR1 is MDHEN and CDR2 SYDVKM. The CDR3 is made up of 16 amino acids. Trimming at V came to 5 bases and at J to 6 bases, leaving 11 bases not matched to a gene. As DNA, the CDR3 is TGTGCCAGCAGTCTCCTTTTCGGGAGGGCCGCCGGGGAGCTGTTTTTT. The encoded protein is CASSLLFGRAAGELFF.

The rearrangement links TRBV5-1 to TRBJ1-4; the match to TRBD1 covers 7 bases. Germline CDR1 is SGHRS and CDR2 is YFSETQ. Trimming at V came to 6 bases and at J to 4 bases, leaving 12 bases not matched to a gene. The CDR3 covers 16 residues. Written as DNA, the CDR3 is TGCGCCAGCAAAGGGGGCTCGGGATCCAATAATGAAAAACTGTTTTTT. Protein product: CASKGGSGSNNEKLFF.

The J gene is TRBJ2-7, the V gene TRBV15, with 11 positions matching TRBD1. The CDR3 runs 14 residues. Germline assignment: CDR1 LNHNV and CDR2 YYDKDF (reference sequence). V lost 3 bases, J lost 6 bases, and 4 bases stayed unmatched. This chain's CDR3 is CATSRKGTGGEQYF. For the CDR3, the DNA is TGTGCCACCAGCAGGAAGGGGACAGGGGGCGAGCAGTACTTC.

This clonotype was observed a handful of times. Just one base apart from a much larger clone, this may be a read error. No conserved phenylalanine or tryptophan is present at the end of the CDR3, so a read error is the likely explanation. The genes are TRBV3-1 and TRBJ1-1, with 7 bases identical to TRBD1. With 4 bases clipped from V and 5 bases from J, the junction kept 10 bases outside the gene matches. CDR1 LGHDT and CDR2 YNNKEL come from the germline V gene (reference sequence). The CDR3 contains 15 residues. The CDR3 region is CASSRSTGARTEAFS. For the CDR3, the DNA is TGTGCCAGCAGCCGAAGCACAGGGGCGCGGACTGAAGCTTTCTCT.

This clonotype was detected ten times or more. This chain connects TRBV20-1 to TRBJ2-7; 8 bases align to TRBD2. From germline, CDR1 is DFQATT and CDR2 SNEGSKA (reference sequence). V gave up 3 bases and J gave up 5 bases; unmatched junction bases: 3. CDR3 length: 12 amino acids. CDR3 loop: CSASGRVHEQYF. The DNA for the CDR3 is TGCAGTGCTAGCGGGAGGGTCCACGAGCAGTACTTC.

The V and J genes are TRBV30 and TRBJ2-1; TRBD2 matches 11 bases. CDR3 size: 16 residues. V shed 1 base, J shed 6 bases, and the junction held 8 bases outside the gene matches. Per the germline V gene, CDR1 is GTSNPN and CDR2 is SVGIG (reference sequence). CDR3 coding DNA: TGTGCCTGGAGTGCGCTAGCGGGAGGTACGAGCAATGAGCAGTTCTTC. Protein sequence: CAWSALAGGTSNEQFF.

This clonotype was detected a few times. In DNA, the CDR3 is TGTGCCAGCTCACAAGGGAAGCCCACAGATACGCAGTATTTT. Amino acid sequence: CASSQGKPTDTQYF. J is TRBJ2-3 and V is TRBV18; D is unresolved. The germline V gene encodes CDR1 KGHSH and CDR2 LQKENI. The CDR3 is made up of 14 amino acids. Trimming left V 4 bases short and J 2 bases short, with 10 bases between.

The V gene is TRBV7-9, the J gene TRBJ1-1, with D uncertain. Germline assignment: CDR1 SEHNR and CDR2 FQNEAQ (reference sequence). This CDR3 contains 13 residues. Trimming took 8 bases from V and 0 from J, leaving 10 bases between them. The CDR3 DNA is TGTGCCAGCGGTCTAACTGTGAACACTGAAGCTTTCTTT. Translation gives CASGLTVNTEAFF.

The chain employs TRBV7-9 and TRBJ2-2; D not resolved. The V end lost 6 bases, the J end lost 0 bases, and 17 bases lay between the germline ends. The CDR3 covers 17 residues. The germline CDR1 and CDR2 sequences are SEHNR and FQNEAQ (reference sequence). For the CDR3, the DNA is TGTGCCAGCAGGAGCTCTGCGGAGCTTGCGAACACCGGGGAGCTGTTTTTT. Its protein is CASRSSAELANTGELFF.

This clonotype has only a few counts. The chain is built from TRBV20-1 and TRBJ1-2; D is unclear. Trimming stripped 1 base from V and 0 bases from J, with 9 bases between. The CDR3 consists of 14 residues. Germline values: CDR1 DFQATT, CDR2 SNEGSKA (reference sequence). CDR3 in amino acids: CSARGREANYGYTF. CDR3 DNA sequence: TGCAGTGCTAGAGGACGAGAAGCTAACTATGGCTACACCTTC.

The chain employs TRBV4-3 and TRBJ2-2; D might be TRBD1 or TRBD2, each matching 7 bases. Germline V gene lookup returns CDR1 LGHNA and CDR2 YSLEER. V was clipped by 0 bases and J by 3 bases, with 17 bases between them. The CDR3 is 18 amino acids. The CDR3: CASSQDRVGRGHTGELFF. CDR3 coding DNA: TGCGCCAGCAGCCAAGATCGCGTGGGGAGGGGGCACACCGGGGAGCTGTTTTTT.

The chain couples TRBV28 to TRBJ2-7; a possible D gene is TRBD1 (7 bases). V lost 6 bases, J lost 5 bases, and 17 bases lay in between. The CDR3 covers 14 residues. Germline loops: CDR1 MDHEN, CDR2 SYDVKM. The CDR3 DNA reads TGTGCCAGCAGCCCAGGGGGGAACAACAACGAGCAGTACTTC. This codes for CASSPGGNNNEQYF.